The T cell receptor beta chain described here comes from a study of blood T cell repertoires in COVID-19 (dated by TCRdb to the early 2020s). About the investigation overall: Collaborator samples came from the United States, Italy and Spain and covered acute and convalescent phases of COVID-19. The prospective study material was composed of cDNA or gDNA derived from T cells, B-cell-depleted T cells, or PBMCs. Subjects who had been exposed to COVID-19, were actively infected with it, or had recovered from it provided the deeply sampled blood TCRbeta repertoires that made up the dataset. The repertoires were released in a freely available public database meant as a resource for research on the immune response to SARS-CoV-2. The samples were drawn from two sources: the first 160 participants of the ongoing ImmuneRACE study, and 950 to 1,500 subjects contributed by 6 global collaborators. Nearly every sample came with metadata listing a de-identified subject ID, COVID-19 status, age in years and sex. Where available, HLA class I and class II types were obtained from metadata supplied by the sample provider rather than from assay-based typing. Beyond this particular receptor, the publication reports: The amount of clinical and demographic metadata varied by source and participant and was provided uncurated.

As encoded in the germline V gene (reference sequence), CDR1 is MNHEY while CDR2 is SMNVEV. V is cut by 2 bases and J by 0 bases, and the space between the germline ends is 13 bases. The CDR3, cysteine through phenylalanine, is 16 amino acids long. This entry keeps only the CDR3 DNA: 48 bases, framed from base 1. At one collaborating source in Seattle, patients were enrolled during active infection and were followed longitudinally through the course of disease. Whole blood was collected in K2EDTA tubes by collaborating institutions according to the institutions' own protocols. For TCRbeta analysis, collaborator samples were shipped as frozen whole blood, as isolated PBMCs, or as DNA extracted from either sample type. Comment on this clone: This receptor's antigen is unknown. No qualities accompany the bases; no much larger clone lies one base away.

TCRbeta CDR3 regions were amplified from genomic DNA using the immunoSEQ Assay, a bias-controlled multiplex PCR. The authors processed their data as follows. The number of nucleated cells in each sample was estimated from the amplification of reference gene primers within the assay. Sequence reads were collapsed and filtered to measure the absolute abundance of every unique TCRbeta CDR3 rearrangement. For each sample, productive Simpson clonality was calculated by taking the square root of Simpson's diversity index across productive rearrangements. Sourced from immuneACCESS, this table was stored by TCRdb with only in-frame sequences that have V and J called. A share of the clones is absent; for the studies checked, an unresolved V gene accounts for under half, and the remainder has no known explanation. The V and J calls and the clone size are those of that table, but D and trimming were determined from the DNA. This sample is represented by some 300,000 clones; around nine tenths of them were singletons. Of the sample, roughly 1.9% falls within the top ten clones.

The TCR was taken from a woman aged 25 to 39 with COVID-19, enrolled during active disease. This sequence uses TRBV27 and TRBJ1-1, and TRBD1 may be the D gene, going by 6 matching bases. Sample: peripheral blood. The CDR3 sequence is CASSLERQVLNTEAFF. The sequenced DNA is TGTGCCAGCAGTTTAGAAAGACAGGTTTTGAACACTGAAGCTTTCTTT.